This TCR beta chain was sequenced for a study of CD8 T cells in ankylosing spondylitis. The length of the CDR3 is 14 residues. V lost 1 base and J lost 6; bases outside the gene matches: 3. Germline loops: CDR1 MNHEY, CDR2 SMNVEV (reference sequence). General study findings and limits: Blood from ankylosing spondylitis patients appeared to carry a characteristic eight-variant TCR beta motif. Peripheral blood samples showed relatively rare disease-linked clones, and these clones were CD8+.

On this clonotype: As yet, its antigen is unknown.

TCRdb passed the 5' RACE reads through MiXCR, listing each CDR3 protein once. The profile shows 650,000 to 800,000 distinct CDR3 sequences, 15% to 20% of them singletons. This TCR was sampled from a male donor with ankylosing spondylitis. The J gene is TRBJ2-7, the V gene TRBV27, with 10 bases fitting TRBD1. The source material was blood, either unsorted or a sorted T cell fraction (not recorded which). The CDR3 reads CASSLYGTGVEQYF. The CDR3 DNA follows: TGTGCCAGCAGTTTATATGGGACAGGGGTCGAGCAGTACTTC.